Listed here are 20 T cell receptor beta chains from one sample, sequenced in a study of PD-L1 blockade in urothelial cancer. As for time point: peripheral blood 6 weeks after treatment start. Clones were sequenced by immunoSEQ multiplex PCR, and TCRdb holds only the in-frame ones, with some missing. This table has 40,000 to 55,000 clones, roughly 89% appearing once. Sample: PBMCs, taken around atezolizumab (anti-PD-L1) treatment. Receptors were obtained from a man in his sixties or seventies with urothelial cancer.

The CDR3 DNA reads as TGTGCCAGCAGCGTACAAGCGGGAGGAATCGGGGAGCTGTTTTTT. Protein: CASSVQAGGIGELFF. V and J are TRBV9 and TRBJ2-2, with TRBD2 identical over 9 bases. Unmatched junction bases numbered 5, after V lost 1 base and J lost 7 bases. The CDR3 length is 15 residues. Germline lookup yields CDR1 SGDLS and CDR2 YYNGEE. The whole variable domain, remainder taken from reference TRBV9 and TRBJ2-2, is DSGVTQTPKHLITATGQRVTLRCSPRSGDLSVYWYQQSLDQGLQFLIQYYNGEERAKGNILERFSAQQFPDLHSELNLSSLELGDSALYFCASSVQAGGIGELFFGEGSRLTVL.

DNA for the CDR3: TGTGCCAGCAGCTTGGGGACTAGCACAGATACGCAGTATTTT. This codes for CASSLGTSTDTQYF. The chain employs TRBV5-6 and TRBJ2-3; D perhaps matches TRBD2 (5 bases). V was cut by 0 bases and J by 0 bases, with 5 bases left in between. CDR1 and CDR2 from the germline V gene are SGHDT and YYEEEE. The CDR3 has 14 residues.

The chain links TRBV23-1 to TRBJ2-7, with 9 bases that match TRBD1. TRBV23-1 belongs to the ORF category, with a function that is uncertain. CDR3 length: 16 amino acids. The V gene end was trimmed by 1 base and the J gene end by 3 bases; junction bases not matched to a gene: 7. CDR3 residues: CASSQCEDRGNYEQYF. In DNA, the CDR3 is TGCGCCAGCAGTCAATGCGAGGACAGGGGTAACTACGAGCAGTACTTC.

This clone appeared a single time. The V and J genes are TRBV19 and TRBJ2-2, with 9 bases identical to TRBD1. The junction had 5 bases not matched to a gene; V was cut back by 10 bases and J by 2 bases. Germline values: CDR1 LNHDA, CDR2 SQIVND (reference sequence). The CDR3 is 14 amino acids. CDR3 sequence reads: CATSDRGNTGELFF. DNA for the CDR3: TGTGCCACCTCGGACAGGGGAAACACCGGGGAGCTGTTTTTT. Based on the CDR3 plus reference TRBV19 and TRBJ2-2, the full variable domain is DGGITQSPKYLFRKEGQNVTLSCEQNLNHDAMYWYRQDPGQGLRLIYYSQIVNDFQKGDIAEGYSVSREKKESFPLTVTSAQKNPTAFYLCATSDRGNTGELFFGEGSRLTVL.

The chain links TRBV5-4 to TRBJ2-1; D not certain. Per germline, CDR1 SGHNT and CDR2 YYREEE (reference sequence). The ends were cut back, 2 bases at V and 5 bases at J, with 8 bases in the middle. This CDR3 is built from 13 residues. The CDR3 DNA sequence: TGTGCCAGCAGCTTTGGCCAGAACAATGAGCAGTTCTTC. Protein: CASSFGQNNEQFF.

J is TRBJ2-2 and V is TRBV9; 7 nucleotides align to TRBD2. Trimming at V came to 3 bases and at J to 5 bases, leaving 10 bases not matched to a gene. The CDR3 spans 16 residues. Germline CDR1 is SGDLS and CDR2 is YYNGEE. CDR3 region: CASSAGEGSWTGELFF. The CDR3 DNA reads TGTGCCAGCAGCGCGGGGGAGGGAAGTTGGACCGGGGAGCTGTTTTTT.

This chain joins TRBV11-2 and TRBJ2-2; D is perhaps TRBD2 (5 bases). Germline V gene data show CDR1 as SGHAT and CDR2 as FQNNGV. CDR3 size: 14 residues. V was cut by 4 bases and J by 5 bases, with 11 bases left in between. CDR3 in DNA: TGTGCCAGCAGCTCCCTCCGGACTACCGGGGAGCTGTTTTTT. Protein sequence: CASSSLRTTGELFF.

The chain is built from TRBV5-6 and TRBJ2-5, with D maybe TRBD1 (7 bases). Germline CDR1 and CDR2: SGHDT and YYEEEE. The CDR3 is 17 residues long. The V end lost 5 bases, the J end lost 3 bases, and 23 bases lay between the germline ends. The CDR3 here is CASRPTGRSGYEETQYF. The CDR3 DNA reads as TGTGCCAGCAGGCCGACAGGGAGGAGCGGATACGAAGAGACCCAGTACTTC.

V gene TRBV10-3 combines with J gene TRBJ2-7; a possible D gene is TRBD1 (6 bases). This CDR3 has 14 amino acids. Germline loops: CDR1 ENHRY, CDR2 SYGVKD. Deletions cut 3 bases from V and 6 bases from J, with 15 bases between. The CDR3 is CAISDRLDSGEQYF. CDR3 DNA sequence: TGTGCCATCAGTGACCGTTTGGACAGTGGCGAGCAGTACTTC.

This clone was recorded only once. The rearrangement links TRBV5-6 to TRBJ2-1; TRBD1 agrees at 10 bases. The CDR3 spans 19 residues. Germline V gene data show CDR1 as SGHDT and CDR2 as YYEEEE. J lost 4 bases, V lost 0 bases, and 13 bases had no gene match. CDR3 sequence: CASSLGSRDRGRPYNEQFF. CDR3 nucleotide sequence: TGTGCCAGCAGCTTGGGTTCCCGGGACAGGGGTCGGCCTTACAATGAGCAGTTCTTC.

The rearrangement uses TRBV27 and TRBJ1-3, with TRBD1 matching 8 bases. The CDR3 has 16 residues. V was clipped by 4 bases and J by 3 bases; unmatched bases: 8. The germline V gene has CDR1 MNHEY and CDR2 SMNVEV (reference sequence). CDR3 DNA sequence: TGTGCCAGCAGTTCCGTTACAGGGGGGGTTGGAAACACCATATATTTT. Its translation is CASSSVTGGVGNTIYF.

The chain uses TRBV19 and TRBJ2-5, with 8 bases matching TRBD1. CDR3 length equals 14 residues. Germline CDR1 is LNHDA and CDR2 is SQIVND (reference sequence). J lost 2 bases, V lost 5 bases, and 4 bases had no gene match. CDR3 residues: CASSRDRRQETQYF. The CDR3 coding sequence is TGTGCCAGTAGTCGGGACAGGCGGCAAGAGACCCAGTACTTC.

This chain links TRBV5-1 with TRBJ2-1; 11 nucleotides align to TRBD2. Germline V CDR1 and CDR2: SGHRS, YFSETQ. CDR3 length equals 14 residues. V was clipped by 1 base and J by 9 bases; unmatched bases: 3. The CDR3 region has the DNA TGCGCCAGCAGCTTGCGGCTAGCGGGAGGTGAGCAGTTCTTC. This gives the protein CASSLRLAGGEQFF.

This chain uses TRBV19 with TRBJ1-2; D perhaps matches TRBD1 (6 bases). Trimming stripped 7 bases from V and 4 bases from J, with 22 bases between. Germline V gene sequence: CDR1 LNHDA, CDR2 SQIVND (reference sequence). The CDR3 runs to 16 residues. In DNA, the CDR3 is TGTGCCAGTACCGGGACAATTCGTGGCTCTTCCTATGGCTACACCTTC. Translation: CASTGTIRGSSYGYTF.

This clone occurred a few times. The CDR3 coding sequence is TGTGCCAGCAGCGTTTCAGTCAACACTGAAGCTTTCTTT. This translates into CASSVSVNTEAFF. The V gene is TRBV9, the J gene TRBJ1-1; no firm D call. This CDR3 spans 13 amino acids. Germline V gives CDR1 SGDLS, CDR2 YYNGEE. Trimming took off 2 bases at V and 2 bases at J, with 7 bases between the two ends.

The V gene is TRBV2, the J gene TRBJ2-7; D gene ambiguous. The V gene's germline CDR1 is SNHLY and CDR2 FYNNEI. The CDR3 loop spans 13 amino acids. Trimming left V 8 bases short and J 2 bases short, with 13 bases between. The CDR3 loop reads CASARSQTYEQYF. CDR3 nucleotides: TGTGCCAGCGCACGGAGCCAAACCTACGAGCAGTACTTC.

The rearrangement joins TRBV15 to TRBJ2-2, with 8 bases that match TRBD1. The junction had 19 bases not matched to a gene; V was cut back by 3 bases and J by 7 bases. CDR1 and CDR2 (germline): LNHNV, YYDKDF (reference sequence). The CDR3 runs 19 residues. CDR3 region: CATSRPVGGSGGRRGELFF. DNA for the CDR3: TGTGCCACCAGCAGGCCGGTAGGAGGATCAGGGGGCAGACGCGGGGAGCTGTTTTTT.

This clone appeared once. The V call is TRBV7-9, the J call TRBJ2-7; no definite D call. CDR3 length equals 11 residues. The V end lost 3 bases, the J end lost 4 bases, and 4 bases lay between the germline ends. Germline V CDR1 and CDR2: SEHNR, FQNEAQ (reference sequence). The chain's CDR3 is CASSFSYEQYF. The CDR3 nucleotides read TGTGCCAGCAGCTTTTCTTACGAGCAGTACTTC.

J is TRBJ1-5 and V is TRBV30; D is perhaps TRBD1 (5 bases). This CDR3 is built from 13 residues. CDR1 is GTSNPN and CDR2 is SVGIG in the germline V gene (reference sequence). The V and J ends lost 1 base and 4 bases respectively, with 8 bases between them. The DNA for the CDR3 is TGTGCCTGGAGTGAACGGGGGAATCAGCCCCAGCATTTT. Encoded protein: CAWSERGNQPQHF.

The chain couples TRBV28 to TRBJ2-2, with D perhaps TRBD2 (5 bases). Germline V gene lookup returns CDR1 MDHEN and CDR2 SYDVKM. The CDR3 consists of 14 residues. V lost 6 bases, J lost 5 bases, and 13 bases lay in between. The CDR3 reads CASRAGLITGELFF. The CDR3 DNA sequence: TGTGCCAGCAGAGCCGGACTTATTACCGGGGAGCTGTTTTTT. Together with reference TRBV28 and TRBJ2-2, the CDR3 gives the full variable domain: DVKVTQSSRYLVKRTGEKVFLECVQDMDHENMFWYRQDPGLGLRLIYFSYDVKMKEKGDIPEGYSVSREKKERFSLILESASTNQTSMYLCASRAGLITGELFFGEGSRLTVL.